This T cell receptor beta chain was sequenced during a study of regulatory T cells in long-lasting Graves disease. Overall study results and limits: The TCR repertoire of persistent Graves' patients was less diverse than that of newly diagnosed ones.

Both iRepertoire HTBI primers and Arm-PCR of CDR3 regions were used to build the TCR beta libraries. TCRdb re-called the multiplex PCR reads with MiXCR, one entry per CDR3 protein. The sample carries 400,000 to 650,000 distinct CDR3 sequences, around 16% recorded once. Germline V gene sequence: CDR1 DFQATT, CDR2 SNEGSKA (reference sequence). The V and J ends lost 5 bases and 6 bases respectively, with 9 bases between them. The CDR3 has 11 amino acids. The time point is: newly diagnosed GD, antithyroid drugs for less than 3 months. PBMC RNA was the source of the TCR library. Under American Thyroid Association guidelines, Graves' disease was diagnosed. This clonotype occurred many times. The antigen remains unidentified. These data were likewise used in another study, on T cells in Graves' hyperthyroidism and ophthalmopathy. That work states: Stability of Graves' hyperthyroidism was defined as absent ophthalmopathy progression within 18 months. Most thyroid-expanded clonotypes above 0.001 were also found in blood.

The TCR originated in a woman aged 35 to 59 with Graves disease. The rearrangement links TRBV20-1 to TRBJ2-3, with a possible D match to TRBD1 (5 bases). The material sequenced was peripheral blood mononuclear cells (PBMCs), taken at new diagnosis, from a patient treated with antithyroid drugs. CDR3 DNA: TGCAGTGCTGGGTACAGGGATACGCAGTATTTT. Its protein product is CSAGYRDTQYF.